Below, 24 T cell receptor beta chains from the same sample are listed, as sequenced in a study of blood T cell repertoires in COVID-19. TCRdb keeps only in-frame clones here, not all; method: immunoSEQ multiplex PCR. The sample carries approximately 360,000 clones, over 75% recorded once. Sequenced sample: PBMCs or T cells enriched from blood (not recorded which). Receptor source: a man aged 35-49 years in a cohort exposed to, infected with or recovered from COVID-19 (not recorded which).

The chain carries TRBV5-1 and TRBJ1-1; 7 bases are shared with TRBD1. The CDR3 covers 14 residues. The V gene's germline CDR1 is SGHRS and CDR2 YFSETQ. After removal of 9 bases from V and 0 bases from J, the junction contained 8 bases not matched to a gene. The CDR3 spells CATHRGDLNTEAFF. The CDR3 DNA reads as TGCGCCACCCACAGGGGCGATTTGAACACTGAAGCTTTCTTT.

This chain uses TRBV6-5 with TRBJ2-7, with 8 bases identical to TRBD2. CDR1 MNHEY and CDR2 SVGAGI come from the germline V gene. The CDR3 extends over 13 amino acids. V lost 9 bases and J lost 6; bases outside the gene matches: 10. The CDR3 sequence is CASSGTREGEQYF. The DNA of the CDR3 is TGTGCCAGTTCCGGGACTAGGGAGGGCGAGCAGTACTTC.

V and J are TRBV18 and TRBJ2-1; a possible D gene is TRBD2 (7 bases). Germline V CDR1 and CDR2: KGHSH, LQKENI. V was trimmed by 4 bases and J by 8 bases, leaving 24 bases between them. The CDR3 consists of 17 residues. Here the CDR3 DNA reads TGTGCCAGCTCACTTAAATCGTTGGGAGGGGGGATCGATGAGCAGTTCTTC. It translates to CASSLKSLGGGIDEQFF.

V and J are TRBV10-3 and TRBJ1-2; a possible D gene is TRBD1 (5 bases). The CDR3 runs to 15 residues. Germline assignment: CDR1 ENHRY and CDR2 SYGVKD. V lost 6 bases and J 0 bases, leaving 14 bases between the germline ends. CDR3 protein: CAIRPSGDSNYGYTF. In DNA, the CDR3 is TGTGCCATCAGGCCCTCGGGGGACTCTAACTATGGCTACACCTTC.

This sequence joins TRBV10-3 and TRBJ1-2; D remains unclear. Germline CDR1 ENHRY, CDR2 SYGVKD. The CDR3 covers 14 residues. Trimming left V 4 bases short and J 1 base short, with 10 bases between. DNA for the CDR3: TGTGCCATCAGTGGTGAGGGTGGTAACTATGGCTACACCTTC. Translating gives CAISGEGGNYGYTF.

V and J are TRBV20-1 and TRBJ1-2, with D hard to call. The V gene's germline CDR1 is DFQATT and CDR2 SNEGSKA (reference sequence). V was clipped by 6 bases and J by 4 bases, with 6 bases between them. CDR3 length: 10 residues. The CDR3 nucleotides are TGCAGTGCCGGACTCTATGGCTACACCTTC. Its protein is CSAGLYGYTF.

This chain joins TRBV18 and TRBJ1-2; D is possibly TRBD1 (6 bases). The germline CDR1 and CDR2 sequences are KGHSH and LQKENI. V was trimmed by 0 bases and J by 4 bases, leaving 18 bases between them. This CDR3 comprises 17 residues. CDR3: CASSPPGTPGDGYGYTF. CDR3 in DNA: TGTGCCAGCTCACCACCAGGGACACCAGGGGACGGCTATGGCTACACCTTC.

This clone appeared once. The chain is built from TRBV19 and TRBJ1-1; 7 bases are shared with TRBD1. V lost 8 bases and J lost 0; bases outside the gene matches: 3. Germline CDR1 reads LNHDA; CDR2 reads SQIVND (reference sequence). The CDR3 contains 13 residues. CDR3 region: CASGQALNTEAFF. CDR3 nucleotide sequence: TGTGCCAGTGGACAGGCTTTGAACACTGAAGCTTTCTTT.

J is TRBJ1-1 and V is TRBV7-2; 11 bases are shared with TRBD1. Trimming took 4 bases from V and 5 from J; bases not matched to a gene: 6. The CDR3 is 15 residues long. Germline CDR1 SGHTA, CDR2 FQGNSA. CDR3 nucleotide sequence: TGTGCCAGCAGCTCTAGGAGGGACAGGGGGACTGAAGCTTTCTTT. It translates to CASSSRRDRGTEAFF. Full variable domain (missing parts from reference TRBV7-2 and TRBJ1-1): GAGVSQSPSNKVTEKGKDVELRCDPISGHTALYWYRQSLGQGLEFLIYFQGNSAPDKSGLPSDRFSAERTGGSVSTLTIQRTQQEDSAVYLCASSSRRDRGTEAFFGQGTRLTVV.

The rearrangement uses TRBV5-1 and TRBJ1-2; 10 nucleotides align to TRBD1. Germline V gives CDR1 SGHRS, CDR2 YFSETQ. Losses at the gene ends were 2 bases for V and 6 bases for J; bases not matched to a gene: 4. This CDR3 is built from 14 residues. The DNA of the CDR3 is TGCGCCAGCAGCTTCAGACAGGGGGCGGATGGCTACACCTTC. It codes for CASSFRQGADGYTF.

This clone was seen just once. The chain uses TRBV5-1 and TRBJ2-5, with no clear D. Trimming cost V 5 bases and J 1 base, with 6 bases left between them. This CDR3 has 12 residues. Germline values: CDR1 SGHRS, CDR2 YFSETQ. The CDR3 DNA sequence: TGCGCCAGCAGGGGCCCCCAAGAGACCCAGTACTTC. It is translated as CASRGPQETQYF.

The chain is built from TRBV28 and TRBJ2-7; 12 bases match TRBD2. The germline V gene has CDR1 MDHEN and CDR2 SYDVKM. J lost 2 bases, V lost 7 bases, and 3 bases had no gene match. The CDR3 is made up of 14 amino acids. The CDR3: CASTSSGRAYEQYF. DNA of the CDR3: TGTGCCAGCACATCTAGCGGGAGGGCCTACGAGCAGTACTTC.

This rearrangement joins TRBV2 to TRBJ2-5; a possible D gene is TRBD1 (5 bases). CDR3 length: 14 residues. The V gene lost 5 bases and the J gene lost 6 bases, with 16 bases spanning the gap. The V gene's germline CDR1 is SNHLY and CDR2 FYNNEI. The CDR3 DNA reads TGTGCCAGCAGTCTTGATCCCAGGGCTAAGACCCAGTACTTC. This sequence encodes CASSLDPRAKTQYF.

The genes are TRBV7-9 and TRBJ1-3; D is unresolved. V was shortened by 5 bases and J by 2 bases, with 16 bases between the two germline ends. The CDR3 has 16 residues. Germline V CDR1 and CDR2: SEHNR, FQNEAQ (reference sequence). The chain's CDR3 is CASSPVNAGPGNTIYF. CDR3 nucleotides: TGTGCCAGCAGCCCCGTTAATGCGGGTCCTGGAAACACCATATATTTT.

This rearrangement joins TRBV29-1 to TRBJ2-5; unclear D gene. V was trimmed by 5 bases and J by 4 bases, leaving 8 bases between them. The CDR3 length is 11 residues. From germline, CDR1 is SQVTM and CDR2 ANQGSEA. CDR3: CSVFSPETQYF. The CDR3 DNA follows: TGCAGCGTTTTTAGTCCAGAGACCCAGTACTTC.

The rearrangement joins TRBV28 to TRBJ1-2; tentative D call: TRBD1 (6 bases). Germline V lookup: CDR1 MDHEN, CDR2 SYDVKM. The V gene lost 7 bases and the J gene lost 4 bases, with 10 bases spanning the gap. The CDR3 has 12 amino acids. DNA of the CDR3: TGTGCCAGCATAGAAGGGGGCTATGGCTACACCTTC. Protein product: CASIEGGYGYTF.

This clone appeared a single time. This sequence joins TRBV5-8 and TRBJ2-1; no clear D. Germline loops: CDR1 SGHTS, CDR2 YDEGEE. The CDR3 has 15 residues. V gave up 2 bases and J gave up 3 bases, with 12 bases separating them. The CDR3 DNA follows: TGTGCCAGCAGCTTTACGTACAGCTACTACAATGAGCAGTTCTTC. Translation: CASSFTYSYYNEQFF.

The chain joins TRBV19 to TRBJ2-1, with D perhaps TRBD1 (7 bases). Germline-derived CDR1 and CDR2 are LNHDA and SQIVND (reference sequence). Trimming left V 5 bases short and J 8 bases short, with 25 bases between. This CDR3 spans 17 amino acids. The CDR3 sequence: CASSVQPQGRGWHEQFF. The CDR3, as DNA: TGTGCCAGTAGTGTCCAACCACAGGGGCGGGGATGGCATGAGCAGTTCTTC.

J is TRBJ1-5 and V is TRBV6-5, with D tentatively TRBD1 (5 bases). The ends were cut back, 6 bases at V and 3 bases at J, with 9 bases in the middle. The CDR3 runs 13 residues. The germline V gene has CDR1 MNHEY and CDR2 SVGAGI. Written as DNA, the CDR3 is TGTGCCAGCAGCCAAGGGGCCAATCAGCCCCAGCATTTT. This codes for CASSQGANQPQHF.

The chain joins TRBV19 to TRBJ2-2; 10 bases align to TRBD2. This CDR3 spans 17 amino acids. Losses at the gene ends were 6 bases for V and 1 base for J; bases not matched to a gene: 8. Germline V lookup: CDR1 LNHDA, CDR2 SQIVND (reference sequence). The chain's CDR3 is CASSPPGLAENTGELFF. CDR3 coding DNA: TGTGCCAGTAGCCCTCCCGGACTAGCGGAGAACACCGGGGAGCTGTTTTTT.

The chain links TRBV18 to TRBJ2-1; TRBD1 matches 7 bases. Germline assignment: CDR1 KGHSH and CDR2 LQKENI. V shed 1 base, J shed 6 bases, and the junction held 9 bases outside the gene matches. This CDR3 has 16 residues. In nucleotides, the CDR3 is TGTGCCAGCTCACCACAGGGGGCTGTCCGGGGCAATGAGCAGTTCTTC. Translation: CASSPQGAVRGNEQFF.

In nucleotides, the CDR3 is TGTGCCACCAGCAGTGCTAGCGGGTTCTCCTACAATGAGCAGTTCTTC. Residues: CATSSASGFSYNEQFF. This rearrangement joins TRBV15 to TRBJ2-1, with 8 nucleotides matching TRBD2. V lost 3 bases, J lost 0 bases, and 4 bases stayed unmatched. CDR1 LNHNV and CDR2 YYDKDF come from the germline V gene (reference sequence). The CDR3 loop spans 16 amino acids. The full variable domain, its missing parts supplied by reference TRBV15 and TRBJ2-1, is DAMVIQNPRYQVTQFGKPVTLSCSQTLNHNVMYWYQQKSSQAPKLLFHYYDKDFNNEADTPDNFQSRRPNTSFCFLDIRSPGLGDTAMYLCATSSASGFSYNEQFFGPGTRLTVL.

The chain joins TRBV10-1 to TRBJ2-1; 9 bases align to TRBD2. The CDR3 is 15 amino acids. CDR1 is WNHNN and CDR2 is SYGVQD in the germline V gene (reference sequence). Losses at the gene ends were 6 bases for V and 0 bases for J; bases not matched to a gene: 3. For the CDR3, the DNA is TGCGCCAGCAGCCTAGCGGGGAGCTCCTACAATGAGCAGTTCTTC. This gives the protein CASSLAGSSYNEQFF.

This sequence joins TRBV4-1 and TRBJ1-1; weak D call: TRBD1 (5 bases). V lost 1 base and J 2 bases, leaving 11 bases between the germline ends. The CDR3 has 15 amino acids. CDR1 and CDR2 (germline): MGHRA, YSYEKL. The CDR3 reads CASSQGGLDNTEAFF. The CDR3 coding sequence is TGCGCCAGCAGCCAAGGGGGCCTAGACAACACTGAAGCTTTCTTT.